Here is one T cell receptor beta chain with its context. This receptor's antigen is unknown. One base away there is no much larger clone; base qualities are not given. This record belongs to a study of T cell responses to AZD1222 COVID-19 vaccine (dated by TCRdb to about 2021). Some background on the complete study: A total of more than 230 trial participants underwent TCR sequencing, of whom 207 received two doses of AZD1222 and about 25 received two doses of the MenACWY control vaccine. Trial participants were enrolled by age into subgroups of 18-55, 56-69 and 70-plus years, and about 150, 27 and 61 TCR-sequenced participants, respectively, were included in these subgroups.

Here is what the overall study found, with its caveats: Vaccine-associated CD4 TCRs spanned the whole spike protein, with dominant responses in regions 160-218 and 743-854. In the small 56-69-year group, the increase in depth fell short of significance, most likely because of low power. Participants were mostly white British, with more females than males. The authors suggested clonal diversity may have been underestimated. Reportedly, close to half of the unique spike-specific TCRs recognized epitopes lying outside the regions that are mutated in the B.1.351 and B.1.1.7 variants. Conclusions about previously exposed vaccinees are limited because only six or seven AZD1222 recipients were SARS-CoV-2 seropositive at baseline. No day 14 peak-response samples were available, so repertoires were characterized only after the peak T cell response. A significant rise in spike-specific TCR breadth and depth was observed after two AZD1222 doses relative to day 0 and relative to MenACWY recipients.

The CDR3 regions of human TCRbeta chains were analyzed by immunosequencing. Under the source paper's analysis protocol: TCRs in the repertoires were compared against a reference library of SARS-CoV-2-specific TCRs that had been generated with the MIRA antigen-specificity platform. Breadth was defined as the fraction of unique TCRs that were SARS-CoV-2-associated, and depth was defined as the fraction of total T cells that were SARS-CoV-2-associated. Using the MIRA data, each spike-specific TCR was mapped to the spike region that the TCR reacts to and placed in a CD4 or CD8 class. Log10-transformed breadth and depth values were compared by one-way ANOVA with Sidak's multiple comparisons tests. In TCRdb, the immuneACCESS table is reduced to in-frame sequences with V and J assigned. These tables do not hold every clone; where another copy was compared, an unresolved V gene accounts for under half, and the others remain unexplained. Clone size and V and J calls were adopted from that table, with D and trimming inferred from the DNA. In this sample the table shows 95,000 to 150,000 clones, more than 65% of which occur a single time. Around 27% of the sample rests with the top ten.

The CDR3 runs 14 residues from the cysteine to the phenylalanine. Kept here is only the CDR3 DNA, which spans 42 bases and is read in frame from base 1. As encoded in the germline V gene, CDR1 is SGHRS while CDR2 is YFSETQ. A distance of 13 bases separates the germline ends of V and J, which lose 0 bases and 9 bases respectively. Sample time point, as interpreted from the label and publication: about 28 days (+/-7) after the second vaccine dose. Because spike-specific TCR depth and breadth did not differ between the two schedules, AZD1222 recipients who got a second dose at roughly 4 weeks were pooled with those who got a second dose at roughly 12 weeks. Vaccinee samples came from UK trials COV001 and COV002, including a single-blind randomized controlled phase 2/3 trial of AZD1222 (ChAdOx1 nCoV-19) in healthy adults. Trial participant PBMC samples were collected at day 0 and day 28 after the second dose for TCRbeta chain sequencing.

Rearrangement joined TRBV5-1 to TRBJ2-1; too little of a D gene remains to name it. The origin of this receptor is an adult who received the AZD1222 COVID-19 vaccine. This material consisted of peripheral blood, taken 28 days after the second AZD1222 dose. CDR3 protein: CASSLGQIEAEQFF. The nucleotides read TGCGCCAGCAGCTTGGGGCAAATCGAGGCTGAGCAGTTCTTC.